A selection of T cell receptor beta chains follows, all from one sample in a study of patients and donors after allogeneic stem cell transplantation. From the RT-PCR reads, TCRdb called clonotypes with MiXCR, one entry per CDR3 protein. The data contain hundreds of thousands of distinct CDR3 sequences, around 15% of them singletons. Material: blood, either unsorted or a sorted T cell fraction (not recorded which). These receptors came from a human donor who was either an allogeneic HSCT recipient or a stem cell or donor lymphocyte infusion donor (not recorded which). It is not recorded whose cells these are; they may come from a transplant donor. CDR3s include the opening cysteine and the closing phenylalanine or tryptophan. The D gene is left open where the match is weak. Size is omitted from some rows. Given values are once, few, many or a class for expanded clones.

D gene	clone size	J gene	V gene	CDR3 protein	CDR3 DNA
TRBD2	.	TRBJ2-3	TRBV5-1	CASSLLPSGATDTQYF	TGCGCCAGCAGCTTGTTGCCTAGCGGGGCCACAGATACGCAGTATTTT
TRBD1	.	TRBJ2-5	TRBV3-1	CASSQYRGLQETQYF	TGTGCCAGCAGCCAGTACAGGGGGCTTCAAGAGACCCAGTACTTC
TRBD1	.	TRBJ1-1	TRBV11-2	CASRGQGTMNTEAFF	TGTGCCAGCAGGGGACAGGGGACAATGAACACTGAAGCTTTCTTT
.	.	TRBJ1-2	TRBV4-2	CASSQEGGRLSGYTF	TGTGCCAGCAGCCAAGAAGGTGGAAGGTTAAGTGGCTACACCTTC
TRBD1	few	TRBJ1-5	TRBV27	CASTSGTGRNQPQHF	TGTGCCAGCACCTCCGGGACAGGACGCAATCAGCCCCAGCATTTT
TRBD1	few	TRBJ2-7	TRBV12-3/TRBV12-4	CASRAPGTGPEQYF	TGTGCCAGCAGGGCCCCCGGGACAGGGCCCGAGCAGTACTTC
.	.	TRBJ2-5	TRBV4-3	CASSQKYRGETQYF	TGCGCCAGCAGCCAAAAGTACCGGGGGGAGACCCAGTACTTC
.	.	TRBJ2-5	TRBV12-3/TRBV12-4	CASSLMDRQETQYF	TGTGCCAGCAGTTTAATGGACCGCCAAGAGACCCAGTACTTC
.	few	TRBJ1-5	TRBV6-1	CASSMQGGNQPQHF	TGTGCCAGCAGTATGCAGGGAGGCAATCAGCCCCAGCATTTT
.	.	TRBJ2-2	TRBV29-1	CSARRAGGELFF	TGCAGCGCCCGGAGGGCGGGCGGGGAGCTGTTTTTT
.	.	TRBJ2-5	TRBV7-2	CASSLMGKTQYF	TGTGCCAGCAGCTTAATGGGCAAGACCCAGTACTTC
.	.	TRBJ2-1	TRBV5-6	CASKGRGGRSYNEQFF	TGTGCCAGCAAGGGCAGGGGGGGCAGATCCTACAATGAGCAGTTCTTC
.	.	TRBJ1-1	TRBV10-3	CAIMRGGEAFF	TGTGCCATCATGAGGGGAGGGGAAGCTTTCTTT
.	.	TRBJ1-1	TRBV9	CASNRDEGEAFF	TGTGCCAGCAACCGGGACGAGGGGGAAGCTTTCTTT
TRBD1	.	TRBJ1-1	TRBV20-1	CSARDLEPKRGTDEAFF	TGCAGTGCTAGAGATTTGGAACCTAAGAGGGGGACAGATGAAGCTTTCTTT
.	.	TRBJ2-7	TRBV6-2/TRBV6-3	CASSRRAHEQYF	TGTGCCAGCAGTCGCAGGGCCCACGAGCAGTACTTC
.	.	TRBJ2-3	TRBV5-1	CASRWVSSTDTQYF	TGCGCCAGCAGATGGGTCTCAAGCACAGATACGCAGTATTTT
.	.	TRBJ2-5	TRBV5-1	CASSLSLKVQETQYF	TGCGCCAGCAGCTTGTCCCTAAAGGTTCAAGAGACCCAGTACTTC
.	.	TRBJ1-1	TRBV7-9	CASSFAGNLGTEAFF	TGTGCCAGCAGCTTCGCAGGGAATTTGGGCACTGAAGCTTTCTTT
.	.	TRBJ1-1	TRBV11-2	CASRSFQGKVTEAFF	TGTGCCAGCAGAAGCTTCCAGGGAAAGGTCACTGAAGCTTTCTTT
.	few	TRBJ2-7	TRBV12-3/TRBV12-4	CASSLALPLRGLKYF	TGTGCCAGCAGTTTAGCGCTACCTTTAAGGGGGTTGAAGTACTTC
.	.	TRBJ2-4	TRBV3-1	CASSQIAVPAKNIQYF	TGTGCCAGCAGCCAAATAGCGGTACCAGCCAAAAACATTCAGTACTTC
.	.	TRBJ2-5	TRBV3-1	CASRNRETQYF	TGTGCCAGCAGGAACCGCGAGACCCAGTACTTC
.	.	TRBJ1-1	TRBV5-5	CASSQPARRTEAFF	TGTGCCAGCAGCCAGCCGGCCCGAAGGACTGAAGCTTTCTTT
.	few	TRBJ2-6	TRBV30	CAWRATFGSGANVLTF	TGTGCCTGGAGGGCCACTTTTGGCTCTGGGGCCAACGTCCTGACTTTC
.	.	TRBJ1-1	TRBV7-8	CASSRSGNTEAFF	TGTGCCAGCAGCCGATCCGGGAACACTGAAGCTTTCTTT
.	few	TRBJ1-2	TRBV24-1	CATSDSTVAYGYTF	TGTGCCACCAGTGATTCGACAGTCGCCTATGGCTACACCTTC
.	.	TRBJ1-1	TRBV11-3	CASSLDLQGGTEAFF	TGTGCCAGCAGCTTAGATCTCCAGGGTGGCACTGAAGCTTTCTTT
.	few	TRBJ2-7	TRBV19	CASSIDQVGEQYF	TGTGCCAGTAGTATAGATCAAGTCGGCGAGCAGTACTTC
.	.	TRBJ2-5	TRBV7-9	CASSPGRIQETQYF	TGTGCCAGCAGCCCCGGACGGATACAAGAGACCCAGTACTTC
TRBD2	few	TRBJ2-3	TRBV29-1	CSVPQAGGLNTQYF	TGCAGCGTTCCCCAAGCGGGAGGGCTTAATACGCAGTATTTT
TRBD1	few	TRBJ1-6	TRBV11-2	CASSLARQGGSPLHF	TGTGCCAGCAGCTTAGCGCGACAGGGCGGTTCACCCCTCCACTTT
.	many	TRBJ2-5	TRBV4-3	CASSQSWGTILKETQYF	TGCGCCAGCAGCCAAAGTTGGGGGACCATATTAAAAGAGACCCAGTACTTC
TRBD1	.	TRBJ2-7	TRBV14	CASSHTGTATHEQYF	TGTGCCAGCAGCCATACAGGGACAGCAACCCACGAGCAGTACTTC
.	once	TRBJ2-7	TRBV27	CASSSRAAVYEQYF	TGTGCCAGCAGTTCCCGAGCCGCGGTCTACGAGCAGTACTTC
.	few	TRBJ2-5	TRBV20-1	CSARGGRETQYF	TGCAGTGCTAGGGGGGGCAGAGAGACCCAGTACTTC
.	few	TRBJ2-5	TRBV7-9	CASSSSGSGETQYF	TGTGCCAGCAGCTCCTCCGGGAGTGGGGAGACCCAGTACTTC
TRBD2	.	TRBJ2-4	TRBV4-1	CASSQPSSGRAKNIQYF	TGCGCCAGCAGCCAACCCTCTAGCGGGAGGGCCAAAAACATTCAGTACTTC
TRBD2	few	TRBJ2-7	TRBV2	CASSGSGGIGEQYF	TGTGCCAGCAGTGGATCGGGAGGGATCGGCGAGCAGTACTTC
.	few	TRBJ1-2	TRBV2	CASDEGSVYGYTF	TGTGCCAGCGATGAAGGGAGCGTCTATGGCTACACCTTC
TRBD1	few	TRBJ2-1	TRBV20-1	CSGIRRQGVNEQFF	TGCAGTGGAATTAGGCGGCAGGGGGTCAATGAGCAGTTCTTC
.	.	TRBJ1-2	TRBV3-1	CASSQSPGGYTF	TGTGCCAGCAGCCAATCACCTGGGGGCTACACCTTC
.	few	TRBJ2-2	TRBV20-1	CSARDVSITGELFF	TGCAGTGCTAGAGATGTCTCTATCACCGGGGAGCTGTTTTTT
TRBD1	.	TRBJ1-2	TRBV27	CASSGTGGNYGYTF	TGTGCCAGCAGTGGCACAGGGGGGAACTATGGCTACACCTTC
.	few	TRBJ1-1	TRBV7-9	CASSPRALNTEAFF	TGTGCCAGCAGTCCACGGGCGTTGAACACTGAAGCTTTCTTT
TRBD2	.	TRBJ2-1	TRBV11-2	CASSIFNLSRGGVSNEQFF	TGTGCCAGCAGCATATTTAACCTTAGTCGGGGGGGAGTGAGCAATGAGCAGTTCTTC
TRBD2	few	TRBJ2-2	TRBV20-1	CSARGLAGSPGELFF	TGCAGTGCTAGGGGGCTAGCGGGGTCCCCCGGGGAGCTGTTTTTT
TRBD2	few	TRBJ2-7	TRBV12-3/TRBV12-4	CASRPGGTSGSYEQYF	TGTGCCAGCAGACCCGGGGGGACTAGCGGCTCCTACGAGCAGTACTTC